The clone carrying this T cell receptor beta chain has a single count. These data belong to a study of blood T cell repertoires in COVID-19. As for the study in general: PBMCs, B-cell-depleted T cells, or T cells were the source of the cDNA or gDNA that made up the material.

The data were produced by immunoSEQ multiplex PCR, yet TCRdb's version contains in-frame clones alone and is incomplete. Among tens of thousands of clones listed, around 90% were seen once. The germline CDR1 and CDR2 sequences are SEHNR and FQNEAQ (reference sequence). V lost 6 bases, J lost 7 bases, and 21 bases lay in between. The CDR3 runs to 15 residues. The sequence derives from a human donor in a cohort sampled during active COVID-19. This chain links TRBV7-9 with TRBJ1-1, with D perhaps TRBD1 (6 bases). The sample comprised peripheral blood. The CDR3 nucleotides are TGTGCCAGCAGTTTCCCGGACAGCCGTGGGGGTGAAGCTTTCTTT. Its protein product is CASSFPDSRGGEAFF.